Below are 6 T cell receptor beta chains sequenced from a single sample in a study of blood T cell repertoires in COVID-19. Profiling relied on immunoSEQ multiplex PCR, and the TCRdb table lists in-frame clones only, not all of them. Found here are about 80,000 clones, approximately 90% of them singletons; the top ten hold approximately 6.7%. The specimen sequenced was peripheral blood. These receptors were collected from an elderly woman with acute or convalescent COVID-19.

This chain connects TRBV5-5 to TRBJ2-5; the match to TRBD2 covers 8 bases. With 4 bases clipped from V and 5 bases from J, the junction kept 13 bases outside the gene matches. The CDR3 has 16 amino acids. Germline loops: CDR1 SGHKS, CDR2 YYEKEE (reference sequence). The CDR3 bases are TGTGCCAGCAGCCCTTCGGGAGGGCCTTACCGGGAGACCCAGTACTTC. This gives the protein CASSPSGGPYRETQYF.

The gene calls are TRBV5-4 and TRBJ2-1, with 9 bases aligning to TRBD1. J gave up 8 bases and V 4 bases, and 22 bases lay outside the gene matches. CDR1 and CDR2 from the germline V gene are SGHNT and YYREEE (reference sequence). The CDR3 is made up of 19 amino acids. The CDR3 spells CASSLGITGGAVGRDEQFF. The CDR3, as DNA: TGTGCCAGCAGCCTTGGGATCACAGGGGGCGCGGTTGGTAGAGATGAGCAGTTCTTC.

This clone is a singleton in its sample. The rearrangement joins TRBV25-1 to TRBJ1-4; TRBD1 matches 8 bases. Germline-derived CDR1 and CDR2 are MGHDK and SYGVNS. The CDR3 is 15 residues long. Trimming removed 4 bases from V and 5 bases from J; junction bases left unmatched: 6. CDR3 nucleotides: TGTGCCAGCAGTGCCGCGGACAGGGTAAATGAAAAACTGTTTTTT. Translated, it gives CASSAADRVNEKLFF.

The chain uses TRBV10-3 and TRBJ1-6, with 7 bases aligning to TRBD1. V was clipped by 6 bases and J by 6 bases; unmatched bases: 5. This CDR3 is 14 amino acids long. Germline values: CDR1 ENHRY, CDR2 SYGVKD. CDR3: CAIRTGTANSPLHF. In nucleotides, the CDR3 is TGTGCCATCAGAACCGGGACAGCTAATTCACCCCTCCACTTT.

The chain carries TRBV3-1 (or the pseudogene TRBV3-2) and TRBJ1-5; no definite D call. Germline CDR1 and CDR2: LGHDT and YNNKEL (reference sequence). The CDR3 runs to 13 residues. The V and J ends lost 1 base and 7 bases respectively, with 8 bases between them. CDR3 nucleotide sequence: TGTGCCAGCAGCCAAGGAGAGGCGCAGCCCCAGCATTTT. Residues: CASSQGEAQPQHF.

This clone appeared a single time. CDR3 sequence: CASSVLRGRNEKLFF. CDR3 sequence (DNA): TGTGCCAGCAGTGTTCTCAGGGGCAGGAACGAAAAACTGTTTTTT. The chain recombines TRBV2 with TRBJ1-4; tentative D call: TRBD1 (6 bases). V shed 4 bases and J shed 8 bases, with 17 bases lying between them. The germline CDR1 and CDR2 sequences are SNHLY and FYNNEI. The CDR3 is 15 amino acids. The entire variable domain, with the rest obtained from reference TRBV2 and TRBJ1-4, is as follows: EPEVTQTPSHQVTQMGQEVILRCVPISNHLYFYWYRQILGQKVEFLVSFYNNEISEKSEIFDDQFSVERPDGSNFTLKIRSTKLEDSAMYFCASSVLRGRNEKLFFGSGTQLSVL.